These 6 T cell receptor beta chains were sequenced from one sample in a study of metastatic and nonmetastatic thyroid tumors. Nobody among the patients had been given any treatment before thyroid surgery. TCRdb re-called the PCR reads through MiXCR. The table records some 34,000 clones, approximately 15% of them present only once. Sequenced: blood. The receptors originated from a female donor with papillary thyroid cancer or a benign thyroid nodule (not recorded which). Some clones in this sample may be carry-over from other donors' samples.

This clone was observed at least ten times. This chain joins TRBV3-1 and TRBJ1-5; 7 bases align to TRBD1. The trim removed 3 bases at V and 3 bases at J, leaving 5 bases unmatched. The germline V gene encodes CDR1 LGHDT and CDR2 YNNKEL (reference sequence). There are 15 residues in the CDR3. The CDR3 coding sequence is TGTGCCAGCAGCCAGGGGGGACAGAACAATCAGCCCCAGCATTTT. This sequence encodes CASSQGGQNNQPQHF.

This clone showed up many times. The chain combines TRBV6-1 with TRBJ2-2, with a possible D match to TRBD1 (6 bases). This CDR3 contains 16 residues. From germline, CDR1 is MNHNS and CDR2 SASEGT. V gave up 6 bases and J gave up 2 bases, with 16 bases separating them. CDR3 DNA sequence: TGTGCCAGCAGCCGTTGGTGGGACACTAACACCGGGGAGCTGTTTTTT. This translates into CASSRWWDTNTGELFF.

In the case of this clone: A junction end diverges from the germline sequence, so it may reflect a read error. The genes are TRBV7-2 and TRBJ1-2; TRBD1 matches 7 bases. CDR1 and CDR2 from the germline V gene are SGHTA and FQGNSA. This CDR3 spans 13 amino acids. CDR3 sequence (DNA): TGTGCCAGCAGCACGAACGGACAGGTTGGCTGCACCTTC. This codes for CASSTNGQVGCTF.

In its sample, this clone was seen many times. Given the absence of the conserved phenylalanine or tryptophan at the CDR3 end, a read error is likely. The DNA is left out, because the CDR3 cannot be placed on it with certainty; the CDR3 is given as TCRdb lists it. The chain links TRBV28 to TRBJ2-3; the D call in the table, TRBD2, was not verified against the DNA. The germline V gene has CDR1 MDHEN and CDR2 SYDVKM. The CDR3 has 11 amino acids, counting both end residues. CDR3: CASSSGLARGV.

This clone has at least ten counts. The genes are TRBV9 and TRBJ2-7; D unclear. This CDR3 contains 14 residues. V lost 0 bases to trimming and J lost 2 bases, with 9 bases between them. CDR1 is SGDLS and CDR2 is YYNGEE in the germline V gene. The DNA of the CDR3 is TGTGCCAGCAGCGTAGGGGGTACTGCCTACGAGCAGTACTTC. Its protein product is CASSVGGTAYEQYF.

This clone was recorded at least ten times. The chain employs TRBV6-1 and TRBJ2-2, with D maybe TRBD2 (7 bases). The CDR3 spans 16 residues. CDR1 is MNHNS and CDR2 is SASEGT in the germline V gene. The ends were cut back, 6 bases at V and 0 bases at J, with 14 bases in the middle. The chain's CDR3 is CASRKRGGANTGELFF. The CDR3 DNA is TGTGCCAGCAGAAAAAGGGGGGGCGCGAACACCGGGGAGCTGTTTTTT.